This TCR beta chain was sequenced in a study of early T cells in non-severe SARS-CoV-2 infection. At the level of the study: The study sequenced bulk RNA from unsorted whole blood, with chains unpaired.

cDNA molecules, individually, were tagged with unique molecular identifiers. A single record per CDR3 protein comes from TCRdb applying MiXCR to the 5' RACE reads. The sample shows about 28,000 distinct CDR3 sequences, 3.5% to 5.5% of them seen only once. Study conclusions and caveats: Reliance on VDJdb matching favored anti-spike CD8 responses; private and CD4 specificities were missed.

The CDR3 sequence is 16 residues long. Germline V gene lookup returns CDR1 DFQATT and CDR2 SNEGSKA (reference sequence). Trimming pared 1 base from V and 5 bases from J, leaving 18 bases between. This clonotype showed up many times. Its antigen remains unidentified. The chain recombines TRBV20-1 with TRBJ2-1; perhaps TRBD2 as D (6 bases). The sequence came from an adult who was a healthcare worker with PCR-confirmed SARS-CoV-2 infection or an uninfected control (not recorded which). The material sequenced was whole blood, taken at baseline. DNA of the CDR3: TGCAGTGCTAGAGGCTCGGGGAGGCAGGAGAACAATGAGCAGTTCTTC. Translation: CSARGSGRQENNEQFF.